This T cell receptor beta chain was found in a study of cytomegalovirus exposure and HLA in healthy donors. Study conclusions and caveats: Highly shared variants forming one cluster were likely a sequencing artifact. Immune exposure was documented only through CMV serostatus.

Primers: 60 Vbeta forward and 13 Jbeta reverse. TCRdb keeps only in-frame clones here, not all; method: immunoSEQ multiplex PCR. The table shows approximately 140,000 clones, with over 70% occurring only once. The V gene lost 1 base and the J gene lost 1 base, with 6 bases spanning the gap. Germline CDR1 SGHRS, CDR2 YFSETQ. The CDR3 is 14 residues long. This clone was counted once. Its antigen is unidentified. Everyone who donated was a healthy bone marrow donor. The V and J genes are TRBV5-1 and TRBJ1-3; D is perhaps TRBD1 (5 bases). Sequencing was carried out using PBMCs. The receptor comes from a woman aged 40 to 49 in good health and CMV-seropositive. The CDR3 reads CASSLTGSGNTIYF. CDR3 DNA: TGCGCCAGCAGCTTGACAGGTTCTGGAAACACCATATATTTT.